This note documents a single T cell receptor beta chain sequence. Profiling relied on immunoSEQ multiplex PCR, and the TCRdb table lists in-frame clones only, not all of them. The sample holds under 400,000 clones, approximately 86% seen once. The source of the sample is a study of blood T cell repertoires in COVID-19. The overall study: Both acute and convalescent COVID-19 samples were obtained from the United States, Italy and Spain. The analysed material was cDNA or gDNA that came from T cells, B-cell-depleted T cells, or PBMCs.

Participant ages covered 18 to 89 years across about two dozen US areas. Cohort allocation depended upon clinical history that participants reported. The V segment lost 5 bases and the J segment 2 bases; nucleotides outside the gene matches: 3. Germline CDR1 and CDR2: MNHEY and SVGAGI. CDR3 length equals 13 residues. The sequence came from a woman aged 40 to 50 with acute COVID-19. The chain joins TRBV6-5 to TRBJ2-7, with TRBD1 matching 7 bases. Sequencing was performed on PBMCs or T cells enriched from blood (not recorded which). The DNA of the CDR3 is TGTGCCAGCAGTAGGGGACAGACCTACGAGCAGTACTTC. It codes for CASSRGQTYEQYF.